Below, 9 T cell receptor beta chains from the same sample are listed, as sequenced in a study of blood T cell repertoires in COVID-19. Profiling relied on immunoSEQ multiplex PCR, and the TCRdb table lists in-frame clones only, not all of them. The table records 160,000 or so clones, about nine tenths of them present only once. The sample comprised peripheral blood. The receptors shown here come from a woman aged 55-69 years who had recovered from COVID-19.

The chain combines TRBV5-4 with TRBJ1-1; D possibly corresponds to TRBD1 (6 bases). The CDR3 loop spans 16 amino acids. V lost 3 bases and J 1 base, leaving 16 bases between the germline ends. CDR1 SGHNT and CDR2 YYREEE come from the germline V gene (reference sequence). The CDR3 region has the DNA TGTGCCAGCAGCTCATCCACGGGGGGCGAGAACACTGAAGCTTTCTTT. It specifies CASSSSTGGENTEAFF.

V usage is TRBV4-3 and J usage is TRBJ1-5, with 7 bases aligning to TRBD1. CDR1 and CDR2 from the germline V gene are LGHNA and YSLEER. V trimming: 0 bases; J trimming: 5 bases; junction bases outside the gene matches: 7. CDR3 length: 16 amino acids. In DNA form, the CDR3 reads TGCGCCAGCAGCCAAGAAAAGGGGGCAAGTGATCAGCCCCAGCATTTT. It specifies CASSQEKGASDQPQHF.

This chain joins TRBV19 and TRBJ1-5; 7 nucleotides line up with TRBD1. Germline CDR1 LNHDA, CDR2 SQIVND (reference sequence). The CDR3 is 14 amino acids. J was trimmed by 3 bases and V by 6 bases; bases with no gene match: 5. CDR3 amino acids: CASSWDRANQPQHF. The CDR3 DNA sequence: TGTGCCAGTAGCTGGGACAGAGCCAATCAGCCCCAGCATTTT.

The chain combines TRBV20-1 with TRBJ1-6; TRBD1 aligns across 7 bases. There are 18 residues in the CDR3. V lost 3 bases to trimming and J lost 9 bases; unmatched junction nucleotides: 20. Per the germline V gene, CDR1 is DFQATT and CDR2 is SNEGSKA (reference sequence). The CDR3 nucleotides are TGCAGTGCTAGTAGATCGGGGACAGCTCGAGGGGATGGTTCACCCCTCCACTTT. It yields the protein CSASRSGTARGDGSPLHF.

This chain connects TRBV7-6 to TRBJ2-3; 10 positions match TRBD2. This CDR3 spans 16 amino acids. V lost 3 bases, J lost 1 base, and 4 bases stayed unmatched. CDR1 and CDR2 (germline): SGHVS, FNYEAQ. The CDR3 spells CASSLWGTSGTDTQYF. CDR3 DNA: TGTGCCAGCAGCTTGTGGGGGACTAGCGGCACAGATACGCAGTATTTT. Using reference TRBV7-6 and TRBJ2-3 for the parts outside the CDR3, the full variable domain is GAGVSQSPRYKVTKRGQDVALRCDPISGHVSLYWYRQALGQGPEFLTYFNYEAQQDKSGLPNDRFSAERPEGSISTLTIQRTEQRDSAMYRCASSLWGTSGTDTQYFGPGTRLTVL.

The rearrangement links TRBV29-1 to TRBJ2-3; perhaps TRBD1 as D (6 bases). This CDR3 contains 14 residues. Trimming removed 1 base from V and 7 bases from J, with 15 bases in between. The V gene's germline CDR1 is SQVTM and CDR2 ANQGSEA. For the CDR3, the DNA is TGCAGCGTTGAAGGACAGGAGAGAATATATACGCAGTATTTT. It is translated as CSVEGQERIYTQYF.

J is TRBJ1-2 and V is TRBV5-1; the D gene is possibly TRBD1 (6 bases). CDR3 length equals 13 residues. CDR1 is SGHRS, CDR2 YFSETQ, per germline. Trimming shortened V by 5 bases and J by 4 bases, and 12 bases separated the two germline ends. In DNA form, the CDR3 reads TGCGCCAGCAGTACAGGGTCAGCCTATGGCTACACCTTC. Its protein is CASSTGSAYGYTF. Looking up the rest from reference TRBV5-1 and TRBJ1-2 gives the full variable domain: KAGVTQTPRYLIKTRGQQVTLSCSPISGHRSVSWYQQTPGQGLQFLFEYFSETQRNKGNFPGRFSGRQFSNSRSEMNVSTLELGDSALYLCASSTGSAYGYTFGSGTRLTVV.

This clone was recorded only once. This specimen includes other DNA sequences encoding the same CDR3. V and J are TRBV2 and TRBJ1-3; possible D gene TRBD1, 5 bases. From germline, CDR1 is SNHLY and CDR2 FYNNEI. Trimming cost V 2 bases and J 0 bases, with 5 bases left between them. The CDR3 contains 14 residues. The CDR3 protein is CASSEQGSGNTIYF. CDR3 coding DNA: TGTGCCAGCAGTGAACAGGGCTCTGGAAACACCATATATTTT.

This clone was observed a handful of times. The chain joins TRBV6-5 to TRBJ2-7, with 7 bases lining up with TRBD1. CDR3 length: 14 residues. J was trimmed by 0 bases and V by 6 bases; bases with no gene match: 5. Germline CDR1 is MNHEY and CDR2 is SVGAGI. The CDR3 reads CASRGTADSYEQYF. The CDR3 DNA follows: TGTGCCAGCAGGGGGACAGCCGACTCCTACGAGCAGTACTTC.